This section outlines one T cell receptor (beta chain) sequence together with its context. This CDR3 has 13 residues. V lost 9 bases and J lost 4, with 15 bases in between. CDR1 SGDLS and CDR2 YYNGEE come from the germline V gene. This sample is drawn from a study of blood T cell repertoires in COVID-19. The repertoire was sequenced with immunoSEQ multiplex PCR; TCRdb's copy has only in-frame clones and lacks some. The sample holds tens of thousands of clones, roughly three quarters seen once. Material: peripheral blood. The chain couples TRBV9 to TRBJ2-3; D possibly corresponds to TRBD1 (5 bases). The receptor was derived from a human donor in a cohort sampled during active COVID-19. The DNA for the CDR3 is TGTGCCACCCAGGCAGGGCAGCCAGATACGCAGTATTTT. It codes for CATQAGQPDTQYF.